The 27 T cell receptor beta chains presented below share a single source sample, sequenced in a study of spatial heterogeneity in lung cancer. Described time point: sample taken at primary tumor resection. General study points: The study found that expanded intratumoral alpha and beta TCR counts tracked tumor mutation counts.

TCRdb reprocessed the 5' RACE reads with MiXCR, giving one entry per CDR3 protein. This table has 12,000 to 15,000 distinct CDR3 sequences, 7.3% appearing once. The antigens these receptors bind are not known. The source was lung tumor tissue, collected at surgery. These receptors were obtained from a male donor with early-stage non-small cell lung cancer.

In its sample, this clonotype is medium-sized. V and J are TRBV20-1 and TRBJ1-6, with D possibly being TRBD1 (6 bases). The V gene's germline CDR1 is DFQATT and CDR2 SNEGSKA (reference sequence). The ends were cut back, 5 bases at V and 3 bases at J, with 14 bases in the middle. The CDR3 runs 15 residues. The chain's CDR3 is CSAVTGEDYNSPLHF. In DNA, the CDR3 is TGCAGTGCTGTGACAGGAGAGGACTATAATTCACCCCTCCACTTT.

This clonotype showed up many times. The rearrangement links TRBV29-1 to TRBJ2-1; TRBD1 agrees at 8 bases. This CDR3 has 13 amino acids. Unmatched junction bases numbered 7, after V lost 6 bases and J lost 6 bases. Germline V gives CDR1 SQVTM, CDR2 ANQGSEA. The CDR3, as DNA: TGCAGCGTCGGACAGGGCTGGGGCAATGAGCAGTTCTTC. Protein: CSVGQGWGNEQFF.

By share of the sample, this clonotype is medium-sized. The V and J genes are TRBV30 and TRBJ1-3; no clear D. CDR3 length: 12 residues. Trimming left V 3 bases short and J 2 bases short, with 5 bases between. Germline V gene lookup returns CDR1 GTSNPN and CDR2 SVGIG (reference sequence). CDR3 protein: CAWRSPGNTIYF. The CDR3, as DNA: TGTGCCTGGAGGAGTCCTGGAAACACCATATATTTT.

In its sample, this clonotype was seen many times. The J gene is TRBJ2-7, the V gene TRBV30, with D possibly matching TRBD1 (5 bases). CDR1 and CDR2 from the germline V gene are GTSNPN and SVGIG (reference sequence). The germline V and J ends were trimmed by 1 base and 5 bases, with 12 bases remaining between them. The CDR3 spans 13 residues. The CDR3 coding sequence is TGTGCCTGGAGTGAGAGCTGGGGCCACGAGCAGTACTTC. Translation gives CAWSESWGHEQYF.

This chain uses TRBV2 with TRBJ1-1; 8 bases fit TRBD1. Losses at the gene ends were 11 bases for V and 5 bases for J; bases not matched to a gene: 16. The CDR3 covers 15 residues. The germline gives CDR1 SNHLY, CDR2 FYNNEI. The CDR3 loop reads CAGTTQGEVRTEAFF. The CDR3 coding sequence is TGTGCCGGGACGACACAGGGGGAGGTACGAACTGAAGCTTTCTTT.

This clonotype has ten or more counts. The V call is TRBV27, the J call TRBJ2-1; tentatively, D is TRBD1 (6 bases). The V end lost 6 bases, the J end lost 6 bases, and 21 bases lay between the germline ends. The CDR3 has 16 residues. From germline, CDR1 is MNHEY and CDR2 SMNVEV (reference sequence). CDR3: CASSHPSGHLLNEQFF. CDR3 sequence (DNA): TGTGCCAGCAGCCACCCTTCGGGACACCTGCTCAATGAGCAGTTCTTC.

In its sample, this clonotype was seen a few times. The CDR3 DNA reads TGTGCCAGCAACTCCCCTCCCGGGGGGTTAGCCAAAAACATTCAGTACTTC. It is translated as CASNSPPGGLAKNIQYF. The V gene is TRBV6-2 or TRBV6-3, the J gene TRBJ2-4; TRBD2 agrees at 7 bases. Germline loops: CDR1 MNHEY, CDR2 SVGEGT. The junction had 12 bases not matched to a gene; V was cut back by 7 bases and J by 0 bases. The CDR3 runs to 17 residues.

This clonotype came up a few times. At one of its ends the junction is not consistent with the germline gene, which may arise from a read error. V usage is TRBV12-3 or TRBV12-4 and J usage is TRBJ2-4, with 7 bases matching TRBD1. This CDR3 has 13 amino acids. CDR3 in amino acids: CASSFLSRDSTNF. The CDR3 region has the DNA TGTGCCAGCAGTTTCCTTTCCCGGGACAGTACAAACTTC.

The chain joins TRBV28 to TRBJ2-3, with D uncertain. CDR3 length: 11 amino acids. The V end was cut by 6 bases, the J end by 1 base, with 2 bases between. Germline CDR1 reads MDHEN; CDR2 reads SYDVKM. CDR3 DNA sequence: TGTGCCAGCAGCCGCACAGATACGCAGTATTTT. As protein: CASSRTDTQYF.

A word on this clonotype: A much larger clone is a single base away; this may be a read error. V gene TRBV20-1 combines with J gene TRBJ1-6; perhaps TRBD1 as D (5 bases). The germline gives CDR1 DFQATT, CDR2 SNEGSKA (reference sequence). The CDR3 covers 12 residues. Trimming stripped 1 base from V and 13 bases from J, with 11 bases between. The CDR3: CSARGSQGPLHF. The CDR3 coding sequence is TGCAGTGCTAGAGGGAGTCAGGGCCCCCTCCACTTT.

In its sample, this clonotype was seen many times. Here the CDR3 DNA reads TGTGCCTGGAGTGTATCTGCCGGGGTCAATGAGCAGTTCTTC. Amino acid sequence: CAWSVSAGVNEQFF. The V gene is TRBV30, the J gene TRBJ2-1, with a tentative D call TRBD2 (5 bases). From germline, CDR1 is GTSNPN and CDR2 SVGIG (reference sequence). This CDR3 is built from 14 residues. Trimming cost V 0 bases and J 6 bases, with 12 bases left between them.

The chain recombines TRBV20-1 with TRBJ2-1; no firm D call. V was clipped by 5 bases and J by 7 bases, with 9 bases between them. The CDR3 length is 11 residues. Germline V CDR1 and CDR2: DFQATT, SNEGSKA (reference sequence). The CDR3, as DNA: TGCAGTGCTGCACTGTGGAATGAGCAGTTCTTC. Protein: CSAALWNEQFF.

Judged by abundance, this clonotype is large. The CDR3 region is CATEDRTGNNSPLHF. CDR3 nucleotides: TGTGCCACCGAAGATCGGACAGGGAACAATTCACCCCTCCACTTT. The chain is built from TRBV10-3 and TRBJ1-6; TRBD1 matches at 8 bases. The CDR3 covers 15 residues. Germline V gene data show CDR1 as ENHRY and CDR2 as SYGVKD. V was pared by 10 bases and J by 7 bases, with 12 bases of the junction left unmatched.

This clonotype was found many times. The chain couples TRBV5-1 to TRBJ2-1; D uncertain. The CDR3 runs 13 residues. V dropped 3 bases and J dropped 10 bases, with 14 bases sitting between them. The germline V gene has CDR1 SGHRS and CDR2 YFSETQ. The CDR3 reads CASSYGPEKEQFF. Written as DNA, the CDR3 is TGCGCCAGCAGCTACGGACCGGAGAAGGAGCAGTTCTTC.

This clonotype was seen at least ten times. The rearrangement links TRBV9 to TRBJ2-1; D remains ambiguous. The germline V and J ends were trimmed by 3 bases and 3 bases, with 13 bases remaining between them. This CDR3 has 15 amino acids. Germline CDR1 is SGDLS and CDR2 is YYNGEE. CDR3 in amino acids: CASSDRFTNYNEQFF. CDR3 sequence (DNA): TGTGCCAGCAGCGATCGCTTTACAAACTACAATGAGCAGTTCTTC.

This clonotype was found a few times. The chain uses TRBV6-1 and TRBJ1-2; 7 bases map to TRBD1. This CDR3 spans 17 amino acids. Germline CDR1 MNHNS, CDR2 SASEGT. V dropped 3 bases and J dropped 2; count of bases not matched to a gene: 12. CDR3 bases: TGTGCCAGCAGTGACTGGTGGGAGGGGGCCGGGAACTATGGCTACACCTTC. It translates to CASSDWWEGAGNYGYTF.

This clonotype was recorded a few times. CDR3 nucleotide sequence: TGTGCCAGCGGGAATATTGAGCAGTTCTTC. Its protein is CASGNIEQFF. The gene calls are TRBV27 and TRBJ2-1; D gene uncertain. The CDR3 runs 10 residues. The V and J ends lost 8 bases and 9 bases respectively, with 8 bases between them. CDR1 MNHEY and CDR2 SMNVEV come from the germline V gene (reference sequence).

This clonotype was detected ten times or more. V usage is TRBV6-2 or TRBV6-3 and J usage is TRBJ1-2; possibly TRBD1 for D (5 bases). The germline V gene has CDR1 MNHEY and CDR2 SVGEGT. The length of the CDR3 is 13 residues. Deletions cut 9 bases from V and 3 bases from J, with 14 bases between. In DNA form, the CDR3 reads TGTGCCAGTAGAGGAGGGGCGGACTATGGCTACACCTTC. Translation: CASRGGADYGYTF.

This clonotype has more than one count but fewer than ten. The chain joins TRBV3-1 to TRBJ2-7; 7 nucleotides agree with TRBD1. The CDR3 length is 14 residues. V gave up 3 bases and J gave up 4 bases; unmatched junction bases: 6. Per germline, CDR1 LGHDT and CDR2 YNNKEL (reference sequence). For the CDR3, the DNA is TGTGCCAGCAGCCATGGGACAGCAATGTACGAGCAGTACTTC. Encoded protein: CASSHGTAMYEQYF.

The CDR3 loop reads CASSFGAGTPGEQYF. The DNA of the CDR3 is TGTGCCAGCAGTTTCGGGGCGGGAACGCCCGGCGAGCAGTACTTC. The gene calls are TRBV27 and TRBJ2-7; D may be TRBD2 (6 bases). The germline V and J ends were trimmed by 3 bases and 6 bases, with 18 bases remaining between them. The CDR3 has 15 amino acids. Germline CDR1 MNHEY, CDR2 SMNVEV (reference sequence).

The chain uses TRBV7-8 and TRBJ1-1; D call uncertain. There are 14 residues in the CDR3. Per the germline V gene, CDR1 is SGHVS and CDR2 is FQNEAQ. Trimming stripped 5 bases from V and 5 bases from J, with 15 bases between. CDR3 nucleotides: TGTGCCAGCAGCCCCGGGAACTCGGGGACTGAAGCTTTCTTT. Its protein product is CASSPGNSGTEAFF.

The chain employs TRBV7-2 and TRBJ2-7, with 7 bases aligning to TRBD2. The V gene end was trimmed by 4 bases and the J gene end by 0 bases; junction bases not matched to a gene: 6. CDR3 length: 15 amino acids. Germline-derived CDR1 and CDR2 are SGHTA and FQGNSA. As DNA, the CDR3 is TGTGCCAGCAGCTACTCCAGCGGGACCTCCTACGAGCAGTACTTC. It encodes CASSYSSGTSYEQYF.

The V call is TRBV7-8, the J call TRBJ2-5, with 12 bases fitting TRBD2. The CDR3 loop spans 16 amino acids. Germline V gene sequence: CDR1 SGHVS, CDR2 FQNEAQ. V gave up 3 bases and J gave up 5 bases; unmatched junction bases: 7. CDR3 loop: CASSFRLAGEFETQYF. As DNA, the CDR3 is TGTGCCAGCAGCTTCAGACTAGCGGGAGAGTTTGAGACCCAGTACTTC.

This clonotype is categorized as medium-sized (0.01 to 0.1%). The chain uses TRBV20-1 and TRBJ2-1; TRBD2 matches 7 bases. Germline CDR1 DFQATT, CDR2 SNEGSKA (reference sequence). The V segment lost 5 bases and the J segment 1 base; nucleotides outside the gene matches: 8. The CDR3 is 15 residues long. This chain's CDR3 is CSAGGVGSSYNEQFF. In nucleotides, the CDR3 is TGCAGTGCTGGGGGGGTTGGGTCTTCCTACAATGAGCAGTTCTTC.

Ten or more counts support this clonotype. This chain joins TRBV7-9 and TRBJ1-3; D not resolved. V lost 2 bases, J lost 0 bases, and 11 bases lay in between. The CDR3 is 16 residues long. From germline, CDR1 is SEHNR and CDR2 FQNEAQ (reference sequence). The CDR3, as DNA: TGTGCCAGCAGCTTAAGGGTGTCGGACTCTGGAAACACCATATATTTT. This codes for CASSLRVSDSGNTIYF.

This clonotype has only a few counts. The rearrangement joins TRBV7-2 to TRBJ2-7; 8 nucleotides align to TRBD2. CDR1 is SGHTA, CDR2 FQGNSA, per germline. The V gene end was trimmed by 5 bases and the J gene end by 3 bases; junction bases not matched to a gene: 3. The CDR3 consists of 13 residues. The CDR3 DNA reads TGTGCCAGCAGCCTCACTAGCGGCTACGAGCAGTACGTC. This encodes CASSLTSGYEQYV.

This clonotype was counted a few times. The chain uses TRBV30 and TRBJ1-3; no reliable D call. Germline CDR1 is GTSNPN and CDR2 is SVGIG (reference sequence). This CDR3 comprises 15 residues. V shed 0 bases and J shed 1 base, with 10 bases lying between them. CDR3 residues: CAWSVRWVSGNTIYF. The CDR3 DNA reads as TGTGCCTGGAGTGTACGTTGGGTATCTGGAAACACCATATATTTT.